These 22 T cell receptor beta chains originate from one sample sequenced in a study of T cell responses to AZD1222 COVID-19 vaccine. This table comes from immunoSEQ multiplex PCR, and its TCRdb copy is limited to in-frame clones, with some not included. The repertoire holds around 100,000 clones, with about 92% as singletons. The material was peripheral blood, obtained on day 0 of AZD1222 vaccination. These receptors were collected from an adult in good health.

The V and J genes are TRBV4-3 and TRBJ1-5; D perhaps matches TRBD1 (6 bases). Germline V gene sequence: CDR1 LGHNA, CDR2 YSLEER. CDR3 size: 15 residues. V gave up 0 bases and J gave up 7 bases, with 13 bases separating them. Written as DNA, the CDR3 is TGCGCCAGCAGCCAAGAGTGGGGGGCGGGCCAGCCCCAGCATTTT. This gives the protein CASSQEWGAGQPQHF.

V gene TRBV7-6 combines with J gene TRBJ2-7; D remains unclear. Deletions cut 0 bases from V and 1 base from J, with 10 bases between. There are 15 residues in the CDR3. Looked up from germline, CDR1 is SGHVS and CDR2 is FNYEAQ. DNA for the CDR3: TGTGCCAGCAGCTTAGCAGGAATGGGGTCCTACGAGCAGTACTTC. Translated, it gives CASSLAGMGSYEQYF.

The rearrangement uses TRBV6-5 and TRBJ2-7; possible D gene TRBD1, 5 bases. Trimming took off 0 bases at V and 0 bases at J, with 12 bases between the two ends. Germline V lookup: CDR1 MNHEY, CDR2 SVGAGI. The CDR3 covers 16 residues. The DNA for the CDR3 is TGTGCCAGCAGTTACTCGGCCAGGGCAAGCTCCTACGAGCAGTACTTC. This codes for CASSYSARASSYEQYF.

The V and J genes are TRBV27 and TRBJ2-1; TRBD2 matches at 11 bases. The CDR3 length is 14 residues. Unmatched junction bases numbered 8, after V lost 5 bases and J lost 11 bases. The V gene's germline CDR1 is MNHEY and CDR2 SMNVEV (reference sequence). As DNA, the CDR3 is TGTGCCAGCAGTCTCCTAACTAGCGGGGGCCAGCAGTTCTTC. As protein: CASSLLTSGGQQFF.

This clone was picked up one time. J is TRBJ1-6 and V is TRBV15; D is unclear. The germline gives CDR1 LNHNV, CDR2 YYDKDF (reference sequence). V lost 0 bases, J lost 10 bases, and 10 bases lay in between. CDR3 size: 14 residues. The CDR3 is CATSRDDGVSPLHF. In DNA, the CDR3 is TGTGCCACCAGCAGAGATGACGGGGTCTCACCCCTCCACTTT.

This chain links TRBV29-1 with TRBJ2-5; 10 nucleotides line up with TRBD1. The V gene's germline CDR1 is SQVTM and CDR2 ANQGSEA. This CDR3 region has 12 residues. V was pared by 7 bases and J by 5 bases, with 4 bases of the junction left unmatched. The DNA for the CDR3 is TGCAGCGGGGACAGGGGTGGGGAGACCCAGTACTTC. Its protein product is CSGDRGGETQYF.

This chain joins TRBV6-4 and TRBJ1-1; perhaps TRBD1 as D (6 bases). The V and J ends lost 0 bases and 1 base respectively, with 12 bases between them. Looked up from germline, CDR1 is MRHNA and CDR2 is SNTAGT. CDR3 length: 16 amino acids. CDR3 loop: CASSDSYRVGNTEAFF. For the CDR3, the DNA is TGTGCCAGCAGTGACTCCTACAGGGTCGGGAACACTGAAGCTTTCTTT.

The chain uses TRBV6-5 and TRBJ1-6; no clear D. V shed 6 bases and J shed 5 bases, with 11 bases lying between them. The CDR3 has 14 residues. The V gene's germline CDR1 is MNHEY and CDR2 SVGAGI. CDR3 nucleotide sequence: TGTGCCAGCAGCACGGACCCAGATAATTCACCCCTCCACTTT. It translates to CASSTDPDNSPLHF.

The CDR3 DNA is TGTGCCAGCAGCTCAGCTTACAGGAAAGCCGGCACTGAAGCTTTCTTT. Translation gives CASSSAYRKAGTEAFF. The chain links TRBV5-6 to TRBJ1-1, with D possibly being TRBD1 (5 bases). Germline lookup yields CDR1 SGHDT and CDR2 YYEEEE. V dropped 3 bases and J dropped 4 bases, with 19 bases sitting between them. The CDR3 contains 16 residues.

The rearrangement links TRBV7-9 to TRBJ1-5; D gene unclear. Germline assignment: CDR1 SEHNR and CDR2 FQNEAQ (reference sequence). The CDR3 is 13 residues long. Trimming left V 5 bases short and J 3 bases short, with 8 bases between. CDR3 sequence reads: CASSLNTNQPQHF. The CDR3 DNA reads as TGTGCCAGCAGCCTAAACACCAATCAGCCCCAGCATTTT.

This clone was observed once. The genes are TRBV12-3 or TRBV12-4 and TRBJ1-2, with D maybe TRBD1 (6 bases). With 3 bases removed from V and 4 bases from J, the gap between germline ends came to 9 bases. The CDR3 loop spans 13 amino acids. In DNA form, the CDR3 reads TGTGCCAGCAGTTTTCAGGGGACCTATGGCTACACCTTC. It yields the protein CASSFQGTYGYTF.

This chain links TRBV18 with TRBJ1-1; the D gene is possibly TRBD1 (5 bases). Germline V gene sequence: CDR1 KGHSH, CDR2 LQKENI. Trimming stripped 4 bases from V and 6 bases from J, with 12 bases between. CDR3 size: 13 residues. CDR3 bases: TGTGCCAGCTCACGGGGCCTTGAGGCTGAAGCTTTCTTT. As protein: CASSRGLEAEAFF.

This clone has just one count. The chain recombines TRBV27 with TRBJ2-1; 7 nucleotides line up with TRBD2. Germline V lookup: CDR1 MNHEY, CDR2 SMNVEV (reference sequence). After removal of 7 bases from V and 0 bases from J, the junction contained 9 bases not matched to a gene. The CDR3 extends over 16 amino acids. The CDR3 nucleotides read TGTGCCAGCACCCCGATCGGGGGGAGCTCCTACAATGAGCAGTTCTTC. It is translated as CASTPIGGSSYNEQFF.

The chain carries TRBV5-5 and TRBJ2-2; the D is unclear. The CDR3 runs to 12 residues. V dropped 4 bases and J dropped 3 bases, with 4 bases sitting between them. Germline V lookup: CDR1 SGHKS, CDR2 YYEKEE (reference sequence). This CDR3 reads CASSRYTGELFF. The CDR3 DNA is TGTGCCAGCAGCCGATACACCGGGGAGCTGTTTTTT.

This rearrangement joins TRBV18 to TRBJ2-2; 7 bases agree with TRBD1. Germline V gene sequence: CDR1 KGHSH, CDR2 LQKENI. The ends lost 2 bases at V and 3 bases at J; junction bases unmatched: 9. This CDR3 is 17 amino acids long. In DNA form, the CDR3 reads TGTGCCAGCTCACCAGGGGTTACAGGGGCCGACACCGGGGAGCTGTTTTTT. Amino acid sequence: CASSPGVTGADTGELFF.

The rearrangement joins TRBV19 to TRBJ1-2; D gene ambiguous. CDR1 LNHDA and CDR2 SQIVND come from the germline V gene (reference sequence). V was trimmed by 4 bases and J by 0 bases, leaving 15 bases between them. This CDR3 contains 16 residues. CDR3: CASSNLGAGSNYGYTF. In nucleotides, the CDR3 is TGTGCCAGTAGTAATTTGGGAGCCGGCTCTAACTATGGCTACACCTTC.

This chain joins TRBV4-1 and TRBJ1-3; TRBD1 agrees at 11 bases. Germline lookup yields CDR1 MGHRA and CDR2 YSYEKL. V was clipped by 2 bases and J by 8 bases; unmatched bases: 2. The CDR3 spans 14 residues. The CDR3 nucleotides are TGCGCCAGCAGCCAATGGGACAGGGGGGACACCATATATTTT. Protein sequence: CASSQWDRGDTIYF.

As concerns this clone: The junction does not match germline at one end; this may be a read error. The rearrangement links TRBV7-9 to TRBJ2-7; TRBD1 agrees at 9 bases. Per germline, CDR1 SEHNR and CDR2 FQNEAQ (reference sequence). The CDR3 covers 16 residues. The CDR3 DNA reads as TGTGCCAGCAGCTTTGGCCCGGGACAGGGAAAAAAGGAGGCGCTCTTC. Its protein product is CASSFGPGQGKKEALF.

CDR3 sequence: CASSILDTQYF. The CDR3 nucleotides read TGCGCCAGCAGTATTCTGGATACGCAGTATTTT. The rearrangement uses TRBV5-1 and TRBJ2-3; D not resolved. The CDR3 runs to 11 residues. The germline V gene encodes CDR1 SGHRS and CDR2 YFSETQ. Trimming removed 5 bases at V and 6 bases at J, with 7 bases between.

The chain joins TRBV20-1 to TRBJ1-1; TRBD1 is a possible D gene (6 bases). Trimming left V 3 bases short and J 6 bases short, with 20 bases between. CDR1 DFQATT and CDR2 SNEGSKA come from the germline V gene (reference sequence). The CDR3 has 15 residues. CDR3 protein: CSASVAGGRGAEAFF. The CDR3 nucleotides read TGCAGTGCTAGTGTAGCTGGGGGGCGTGGTGCTGAAGCTTTCTTT.

CDR3: CASSPDRRSYNSPLHF. In DNA form, the CDR3 reads TGTGCCAGTAGCCCGGACAGGAGGAGCTATAATTCACCCCTCCACTTT. V is TRBV19 and J is TRBJ1-6, with TRBD1 matching 7 bases. CDR3 length: 16 residues. Germline V gives CDR1 LNHDA, CDR2 SQIVND (reference sequence). The J segment lost 3 bases and the V segment lost 6 bases, leaving 8 bases of the junction unmatched.

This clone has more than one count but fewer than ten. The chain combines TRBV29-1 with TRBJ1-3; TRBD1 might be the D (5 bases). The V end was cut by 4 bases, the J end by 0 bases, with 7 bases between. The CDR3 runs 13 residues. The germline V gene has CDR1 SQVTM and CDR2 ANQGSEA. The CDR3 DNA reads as TGCAGCGTTGCCAGGGACTCTGGAAACACCATATATTTT. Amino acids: CSVARDSGNTIYF.